Listed below are T cell receptor beta chains from one sample, sequenced in a study of blood T cell repertoires in COVID-19. The data were produced by immunoSEQ multiplex PCR, yet TCRdb's version contains in-frame clones alone and is incomplete. The sample records 80,000 to 100,000 clones, approximately 74% being singletons. Sequenced: peripheral blood. These receptors were collected from a man aged 65 to 79 with COVID-19, enrolled during active disease. CDR3s include the opening cysteine and the closing phenylalanine or tryptophan. A D gene is named only where the DNA matches it firmly. Part of the rows lack a size; the others show once, few, many or a class for expanded clones.

size: -; V: TRBV27; D: TRBD1; J: TRBJ2-2; DNA: TGTGCCAGCAGTTTATCGACTTGGGACAGGGCGACCGGGGAGCTGTTTTTT; CDR3: CASSLSTWDRATGELFF
size: -; V: TRBV7-2; D: -; J: TRBJ1-5; DNA: TGTGCCAGCAGTTTAGACAGGAATCAGCCCCAGCATTTT; CDR3: CASSLDRNQPQHF
size: -; V: TRBV19; D: -; J: TRBJ1-2; DNA: TGTGCCAGTAGTGCGAACCAGGACAGATCACTAAACTATGGCTACACCTTC; CDR3: CASSANQDRSLNYGYTF
size: once; V: TRBV28; D: -; J: TRBJ1-2; DNA: TGTGCCAGCAGTGTACCGGGAGAGCGGGCGGACTACACCTTC; CDR3: CASSVPGERADYTF
size: -; V: TRBV9; D: TRBD1; J: TRBJ1-5; DNA: TGTGCCAGCAGCGAGCGACATGGACAGGGGGTTGAATTACAGCCCCAGCATTTT; CDR3: CASSERHGQGVELQPQHF
size: -; V: TRBV28; D: -; J: TRBJ2-5; DNA: TGTGCCAGCAGTTTATCGGGGACAAAAGAGACCCAGTACTTC; CDR3: CASSLSGTKETQYF
size: -; V: TRBV4-2; D: TRBD1; J: TRBJ1-2; DNA: TGTGCCAGCAGCCAAGATTTTGGGACAGGGCAGAACTATGGCTACACCTTC; CDR3: CASSQDFGTGQNYGYTF
size: -; V: TRBV2; D: TRBD1; J: TRBJ2-3; DNA: TGTGCCAGCGGGATACAGGGGCCCTTCACAGATACGCAGTATTTT; CDR3: CASGIQGPFTDTQYF
size: -; V: TRBV10-2; D: TRBD2; J: TRBJ2-1; DNA: TGCGCCAGCAGTGGTCAGCGGGACTCCTACAATGAGCAGTTCTTC; CDR3: CASSGQRDSYNEQFF
size: few; V: TRBV27; D: TRBD2; J: TRBJ2-7; DNA: TGTGCCAGCAGTCCGGCCGGCCTAGCGGGAGTCAACGAGCAGTACTTC; CDR3: CASSPAGLAGVNEQYF
size: -; V: TRBV14; D: -; J: TRBJ1-6; DNA: TGTGCCAGCAGCCTTACTCGGGGAGCCTATAATTCACCCCTCCACTTT; CDR3: CASSLTRGAYNSPLHF
size: -; V: TRBV19; D: TRBD1; J: TRBJ2-6; DNA: TGTGCCAGTAGTAGTCTAGGGGGCGCTGGGGCCAACGTCCTGACTTTC; CDR3: CASSSLGGAGANVLTF
size: -; V: TRBV24-1; D: TRBD2; J: TRBJ2-6; DNA: TGTGCCACCAGTACAACCCAAGCGGGGCGTCGCTCTGGGGCCAACGTCCTGACTTTC; CDR3: CATSTTQAGRRSGANVLTF
size: -; V: TRBV7-2; D: -; J: TRBJ2-1; DNA: TGTGCCAGCAGCTTAGGATTATACAGGCTCTACAATGAGCAGTTCTTC; CDR3: CASSLGLYRLYNEQFF
size: -; V: TRBV2; D: -; J: TRBJ1-5; DNA: TGTGCCAGCAACATACCAGGGGACAGCAATCAGCCCCAGCATTTT; CDR3: CASNIPGDSNQPQHF
size: -; V: TRBV19; D: TRBD2; J: TRBJ2-1; DNA: TGTGCCAGTAGTAGGCCCCTGGGACTAGCGGGTCCATACAATGAGCAGTTCTTC; CDR3: CASSRPLGLAGPYNEQFF
size: -; V: TRBV19; D: -; J: TRBJ1-5; DNA: TGTGCCAGTAGAAGGCAGGTCGGACAGCCCCAGCATTTT; CDR3: CASRRQVGQPQHF
size: -; V: TRBV2; D: TRBD2; J: TRBJ2-5; DNA: TGTGCCAGCAGGGCTCTAGCGGGAGTCGGGGAGACCCAGTACTTC; CDR3: CASRALAGVGETQYF
size: -; V: TRBV27; D: -; J: TRBJ1-5; DNA: TGTGCCAGCAGTACCTCGGGGGGACATAGCAATCAGCCCCAGCATTTT; CDR3: CASSTSGGHSNQPQHF
size: -; V: TRBV6-6; D: TRBD1; J: TRBJ2-7; DNA: TGTGCCAGCAGTTACGGGACAGGGGGCAACGAGCAGTACTTC; CDR3: CASSYGTGGNEQYF
size: -; V: TRBV5-5; D: -; J: TRBJ2-6; DNA: TGTGCCAGCAGCTTACAGGGTTACTCTGGGGCCAACGTCCTGACTTTC; CDR3: CASSLQGYSGANVLTF
size: few; V: TRBV28; D: TRBD1; J: TRBJ2-7; DNA: TGTGCCAGCATAACTCGGACAGGCAACGAGCAGTACTTC; CDR3: CASITRTGNEQYF
size: once; V: TRBV4-1; D: -; J: TRBJ1-2; DNA: TGCGCCAGCAGCCAAGAGCGTAGGGAGCATGGCTACACCTTC; CDR3: CASSQERREHGYTF
size: -; V: TRBV12-3/TRBV12-4; D: -; J: TRBJ1-2; DNA: TGTGCCAGCAGTCCCGGGGACTATGGCTACACCTTC; CDR3: CASSPGDYGYTF
size: many; V: TRBV15; D: TRBD1; J: TRBJ2-7; DNA: TGTGCCACCAGCGAAGGGGTCAGGGGGCGATGGGAGCAGTACTTC; CDR3: CATSEGVRGRWEQYF
size: -; V: TRBV28; D: TRBD2; J: TRBJ2-1; DNA: TGTGCCTCCCACGCGGGGGGGAGGGGTCGGGTCAATGAGCAGTTCTTC; CDR3: CASHAGGRGRVNEQFF
size: -; V: TRBV18; D: -; J: TRBJ1-1; DNA: TGTGCCAGCTCACCATCGGTCCAGAACACTGAAGCTTTCTTT; CDR3: CASSPSVQNTEAFF
size: -; V: TRBV28; D: -; J: TRBJ1-2; DNA: TGTGCCAGCAGTCCTCCGGCAGGGGAATTCTATGGCTACACCTTC; CDR3: CASSPPAGEFYGYTF
size: -; V: TRBV6-1; D: TRBD2; J: TRBJ2-5; DNA: TGTGCCAGCAGTGGGACTAGCGGGAGTGCGGTTAAAGAGACCCAGTACTTC; CDR3: CASSGTSGSAVKETQYF
size: -; V: TRBV6-2/TRBV6-3; D: TRBD1; J: TRBJ1-2; DNA: TGTGCCAGCAGTAACGGACAGGTTGGGGGCTACACCTTC; CDR3: CASSNGQVGGYTF
size: -; V: TRBV3-1/TRBV3-2; D: TRBD2; J: TRBJ2-7; DNA: TGTGCCAGCAGCCAGCTACTAGCGGGACGCCCCTACGAGCAGTACTTC; CDR3: CASSQLLAGRPYEQYF
size: -; V: TRBV6-5; D: TRBD2; J: TRBJ2-2; DNA: TGTGCCAGCAGTTTCTCGGGAGGGCGAACCGGGGAGCTGTTTTTT; CDR3: CASSFSGGRTGELFF
size: -; V: TRBV19; D: TRBD1; J: TRBJ2-2; DNA: TGTGCCAGTACCATTGCAGGGGGTCAAGCCGGGGAGCTGTTTTTT; CDR3: CASTIAGGQAGELFF
size: few; V: TRBV28; D: TRBD1; J: TRBJ1-5; DNA: TGTGCCAGCAGTTTAACTGGACAGGGAGGTCAGCCCCAGCATTTT; CDR3: CASSLTGQGGQPQHF